The 10 T cell receptor beta chains presented below share a single source sample, sequenced in a study of blood T cell repertoires in COVID-19. The protocol was immunoSEQ multiplex PCR, while the TCRdb copy is restricted to in-frame clones and leaves out a portion. The sample includes tens of thousands of clones, over 75% of them seen just once. Sequenced sample: peripheral blood. These TCRs come from a woman of 80 years or more with acute or convalescent COVID-19.

The genes are TRBV10-3 and TRBJ2-1, with 10 bases aligning to TRBD2. J lost 6 bases, V lost 0 bases, and 2 bases had no gene match. Germline CDR1 and CDR2: ENHRY and SYGVKD. This CDR3 contains 15 residues. The CDR3 bases are TGTGCCATCAGTGAGTCCAAGCGGGGGGGCAATGAGCAGTTCTTC. Translating it yields CAISESKRGGNEQFF.

This chain connects TRBV9 to TRBJ2-7, with 7 bases matching TRBD1. V shed 3 bases and J 2 bases; nucleotides not matched to a gene: 8. The CDR3 totals 15 residues. Germline assignment: CDR1 SGDLS and CDR2 YYNGEE. The CDR3 nucleotides are TGTGCCAGCAGCGCCCGACAGGGTCCTGCCTACGAGCAGTACTTC. Its protein is CASSARQGPAYEQYF.

This clone was recorded once. The chain uses TRBV5-1 and TRBJ1-1, with D possibly matching TRBD1 (6 bases). This CDR3 spans 14 amino acids. Trimming pared 0 bases from V and 11 bases from J, leaving 17 bases between. CDR1 and CDR2 (germline): SGHRS, YFSETQ. The CDR3 protein is CASSLAQDSSLAFF. As DNA, the CDR3 is TGCGCCAGCAGCTTGGCCCAGGACAGCTCTTTGGCTTTCTTT.

The genes are TRBV9 and TRBJ2-2; 9 bases fit TRBD2. Germline CDR1 reads SGDLS; CDR2 reads YYNGEE. With 0 bases clipped from V and 6 bases from J, the junction kept 3 bases outside the gene matches. The CDR3 covers 15 residues. The CDR3 loop reads CASSVGGRAPGELFF. Here the CDR3 DNA reads TGTGCCAGCAGCGTAGGCGGGAGGGCCCCCGGGGAGCTGTTTTTT.

The CDR3 DNA sequence: TGCGCCAGCAGCCCCCAAAGGGGGGGGTTAGTCTCTGGGGCCAACGTCCTGACTTTC. Amino acid sequence: CASSPQRGGLVSGANVLTF. J is TRBJ2-6 and V is TRBV4-1; possibly TRBD2 for D (7 bases). The germline V and J ends were trimmed by 4 bases and 0 bases, with 19 bases remaining between them. Germline CDR1 MGHRA, CDR2 YSYEKL. The CDR3 has 19 amino acids.

The chain carries TRBV5-4 and TRBJ1-4, with D perhaps matching TRBD1 (5 bases). V lost 4 bases, J lost 4 bases, and 14 bases lay in between. CDR1 is SGHNT, CDR2 YYREEE, per germline (reference sequence). This CDR3 has 15 residues. The CDR3 DNA is TGTGCCAGCAGCCGAACGGGGGGTATTAATGAAAAACTGTTTTTT. Its translation is CASSRTGGINEKLFF.

V usage is TRBV6-6 and J usage is TRBJ2-1, with TRBD1 matching 10 bases. J was trimmed by 8 bases and V by 6 bases; bases with no gene match: 13. In germline, CDR1 is MNHNY, CDR2 SVGAGI (reference sequence). CDR3 length: 16 residues. The CDR3 DNA is TGTGCCAGCAGAGATCGACAGGGGGCTAGGTGGGATGAGCAGTTCTTC. Its translation is CASRDRQGARWDEQFF.

V is TRBV25-1 and J is TRBJ1-2, with 7 bases fitting TRBD1. Germline assignment: CDR1 MGHDK and CDR2 SYGVNS. The CDR3 totals 13 residues. V was pared by 6 bases and J by 4 bases, with 5 bases of the junction left unmatched. The CDR3 region is CASRTGTAYGYTF. The CDR3 nucleotides read TGTGCCAGCAGGACCGGGACAGCCTATGGCTACACCTTC.

The chain employs TRBV5-1 and TRBJ1-2; 9 nucleotides match TRBD1. V shed 1 base and J 8 bases; nucleotides not matched to a gene: 6. CDR1 and CDR2 (germline): SGHRS, YFSETQ. The CDR3 has 14 residues. CDR3 residues: CASSLTGGNWGYTF. The CDR3, as DNA: TGCGCCAGCAGCTTGACAGGGGGCAACTGGGGCTACACCTTC.

In this sample, this clone turned up once. The chain has TRBV7-9 and TRBJ1-4; TRBD1 might be the D (6 bases). The germline V and J ends were trimmed by 4 bases and 8 bases, with 8 bases remaining between them. From germline, CDR1 is SEHNR and CDR2 FQNEAQ (reference sequence). The CDR3 covers 12 residues. CDR3 region: CASSWGPEKLFF. The CDR3 region has the DNA TGTGCCAGCAGCTGGGGGCCCGAAAAACTGTTTTTT.